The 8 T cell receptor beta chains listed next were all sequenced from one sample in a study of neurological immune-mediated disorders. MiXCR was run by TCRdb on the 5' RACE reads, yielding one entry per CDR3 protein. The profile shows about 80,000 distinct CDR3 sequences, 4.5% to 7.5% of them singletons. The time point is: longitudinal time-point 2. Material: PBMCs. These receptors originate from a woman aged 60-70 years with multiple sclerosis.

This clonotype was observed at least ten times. The CDR3 here is CASRRTGGSETQYF. The CDR3 DNA sequence: TGTGCCAGCAGACGGACAGGGGGATCAGAGACCCAGTACTTC. V gene TRBV28 combines with J gene TRBJ2-5, with 10 bases that match TRBD1. Germline loops: CDR1 MDHEN, CDR2 SYDVKM. J lost 4 bases, V lost 6 bases, and 5 bases had no gene match. The CDR3 has 14 amino acids.

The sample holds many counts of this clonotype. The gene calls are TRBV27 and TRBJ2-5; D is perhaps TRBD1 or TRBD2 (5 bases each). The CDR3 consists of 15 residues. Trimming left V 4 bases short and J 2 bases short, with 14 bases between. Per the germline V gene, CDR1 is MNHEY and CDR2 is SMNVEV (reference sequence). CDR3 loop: CASSSSGTRQETQYF. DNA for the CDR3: TGTGCCAGCAGTTCTTCCGGGACCCGACAAGAGACCCAGTACTTC.

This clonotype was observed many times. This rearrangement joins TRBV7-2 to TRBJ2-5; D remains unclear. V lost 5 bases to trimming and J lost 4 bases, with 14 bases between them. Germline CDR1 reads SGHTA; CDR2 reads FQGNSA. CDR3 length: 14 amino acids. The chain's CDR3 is CASSKQLTGETQYF. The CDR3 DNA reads TGTGCCAGCAGCAAGCAGTTAACGGGAGAGACCCAGTACTTC.

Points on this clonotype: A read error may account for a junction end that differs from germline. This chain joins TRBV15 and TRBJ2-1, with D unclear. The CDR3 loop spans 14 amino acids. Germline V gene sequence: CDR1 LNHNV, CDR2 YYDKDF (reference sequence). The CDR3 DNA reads TGTGCCACCAGCCGAGATAACAGTTTTCATGAGCAGTTCTTC. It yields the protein CATSRDNSFHEQFF.

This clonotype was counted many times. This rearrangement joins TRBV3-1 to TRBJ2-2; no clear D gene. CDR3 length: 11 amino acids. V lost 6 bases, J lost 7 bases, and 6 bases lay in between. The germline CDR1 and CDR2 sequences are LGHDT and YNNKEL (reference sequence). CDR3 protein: CASSRSGELFF. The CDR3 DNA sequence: TGTGCCAGCAGTCGAAGCGGGGAGCTGTTTTTT.

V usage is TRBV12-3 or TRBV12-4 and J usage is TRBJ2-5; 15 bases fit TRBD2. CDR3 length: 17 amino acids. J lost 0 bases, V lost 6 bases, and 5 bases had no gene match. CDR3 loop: CASSRTSGGAYQETQYF. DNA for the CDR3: TGTGCCAGCAGCCGGACTAGCGGGGGGGCCTACCAAGAGACCCAGTACTTC.

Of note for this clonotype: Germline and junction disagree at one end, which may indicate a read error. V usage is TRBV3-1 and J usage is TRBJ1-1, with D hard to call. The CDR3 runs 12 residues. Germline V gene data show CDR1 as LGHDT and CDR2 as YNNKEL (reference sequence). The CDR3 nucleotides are TGTGCCAGCAGCTTCACTAACTCTGAAGCTTTGTTT. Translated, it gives CASSFTNSEALF.

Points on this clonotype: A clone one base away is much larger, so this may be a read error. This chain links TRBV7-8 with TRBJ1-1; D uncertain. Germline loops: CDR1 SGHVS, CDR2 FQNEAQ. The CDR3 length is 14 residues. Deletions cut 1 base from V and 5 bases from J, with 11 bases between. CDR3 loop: CASSLVHGWTEAFF. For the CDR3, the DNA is TGTGCCAGCAGCTTAGTACATGGGTGGACTGAAGCTTTCTTT.